This T cell receptor beta chain was recovered during a study of T cell changes during pregnancy in multiple sclerosis (dated by TCRdb to the late 2010s). About the investigation overall: The study looked at changes in the T cell repertoire across pregnancy in women with multiple sclerosis.

Receptor amplification or capture employed the immunoSEQ multiplex PCR assay. This immuneACCESS table, as held by TCRdb, lists in-frame sequences with V and J called but not all clones. Of the missing ones, under half trace to an unresolved V gene in checked studies; the others have no known cause. This sample comprises some 30,000 clones, 80% to 90% of them detected only once. The ten largest clones represent approximately 12% of the sample. This clone was counted once. The target of this receptor is not known. No per-base quality is available; no much larger clone lies one base away. The sequences come from CD8+ T cells from peripheral blood mononuclear cells, collected in the third trimester of pregnancy. This clonotype originated in a female donor with multiple sclerosis, enrolled in a pregnancy study.

This receptor has the CDR3 CSVVWRDLPSYEQYF. The nucleotide sequence is TGCAGCGTTGTATGGCGGGACCTACCCTCCTACGAGCAGTACTTC. The sequence links TRBV29-1 to TRBJ2-7; perhaps TRBD2 is the D gene, with 6 bases matching. Via the germline V gene, CDR1 is SQVTM and CDR2 ANQGSEA. At the junction V is shortened by 4 bases and J by 0 bases, with 16 bases in between. The CDR3 covers 15 residues, taking in both the cysteine and the phenylalanine. The DNA shown is the 45-base CDR3, in frame from base 1.